The clone carrying this T cell receptor beta chain was seen a handful of times. Its specificity is unknown. The data stem from a study of naive and memory T cell subsets. Germline V gene sequence: CDR1 SQVTM, CDR2 ANQGSEA. The CDR3 is 15 amino acids. The J segment lost 9 bases and the V segment lost 5 bases, leaving 10 bases of the junction unmatched. The beta constant-region primer was an equimolar mix of two oligonucleotides covering TRBC1 and TRBC2. Nested alpha and beta constant-region primers with the SP2 primer drove four PCR rounds on ligated cDNA. MiXCR was run by TCRdb on the UMI-ligation and nested PCR reads, yielding one entry per CDR3 protein. Seen here are about 150,000 distinct CDR3 sequences, more than 15% observed once, and the top ten hold about 0.13%. Study-wide findings and caveats: Gini index rose across naive, CM, EM and EMRA in CD4 and CD8. In naive cells, over 85% of TCR sequences were seen only once. A few larger clonotypes appeared in naive repertoires, especially CD8, possibly memory cells re-expressing CD45RA.

This clonotype originated in a human donor in good health. This chain links TRBV29-1 with TRBJ2-1, with 13 bases matching TRBD2. Material for sequencing was naive CD4+ T cells from blood. CDR3 amino acids: CSVLLGLAGVSEQFF. The CDR3 DNA reads TGCAGCGTTTTACTTGGACTAGCGGGAGTAAGTGAGCAGTTCTTC.